This T cell receptor beta chain was profiled in a study of blood T cell repertoires in COVID-19. For the study at large: Samples of COVID-19 (acute and convalescent) were obtained from the United States, Italy and Spain.

Everyone who took part was roughly 18 to 89 years old, and they came from about 25 US areas. Either two negative PCRs, clearance, or symptom resolution qualified Cohort 3 donors as recovered. Original data processing: Reference gene primer amplification gave estimated nucleated cell counts. The assay was immunoSEQ multiplex PCR, and TCRdb's table has in-frame clones only and misses some. V, J and clone size derive from that table, while D and trimming were established from the DNA sequence. This sample has over 300,000 clones, with around 84% found just once. The CDR3 spans 15 residues. Germline assignment: CDR1 SGHVS and CDR2 FNYEAQ. Trimming pared 5 bases from V and 4 bases from J, leaving 17 bases between.

This sequence joins TRBV7-6 and TRBJ1-1, with D possibly matching TRBD1 (5 bases). Sequenced material: PBMCs or T cells enriched from blood (not recorded which). The source of this sequence is a young woman who had recovered from COVID-19. The CDR3 nucleotides are TGTGCCAGCAGCCCCTCCGCGGGGGGTCGCACTGAAGCTTTCTTT. Encoded protein: CASSPSAGGRTEAFF.